The source of this TCR beta chain is a study of T cell repertoires in cytomegalovirus infection. Study information: Based on public TCR beta signatures, there were indications of CMV infection and of a matching HLA type.

TCRdb used MiXCR to reprocess the reads, holding one entry per CDR3 protein. The sample has under 250,000 distinct CDR3 sequences, about 7% seen once. This clonotype appeared many times. Its antigen is not identified. The germline V gene encodes CDR1 SGHTA and CDR2 FQGNSA. V lost 3 bases, J lost 10 bases, and 10 bases lay in between. CDR3 length equals 13 residues. Regarding the study as a whole: Cumulative frequency (of public TCR beta family members) identified carriers of CMV plus the relevant HLA. HLA-C-restricted CMV clonotypes gave the most frequent clonotype in two of eight donors.

The sequenced material came from PBMCs. The chain uses TRBV7-2 and TRBJ1-6, with a weak D call TRBD1 (6 bases). The sequence was collected from a human donor in good health (CMV status not recorded). Some clones in this sample may be carry-over from other donors' samples. This CDR3 is CASSLGAGSPLHF. The CDR3 DNA reads TGTGCCAGCAGCTTGGGGGCGGGGTCACCCCTCCACTTT.